The 28 T cell receptor beta chains listed next were all sequenced from one sample in a study of cytomegalovirus exposure and HLA in healthy donors. Vbeta (60) and Jbeta (13) primers were used in the PCR. TCRdb's table, derived via immunoSEQ multiplex PCR, lists solely in-frame clones and lacks some. Among some 77,000 clones listed, 80% were seen once. The sequenced material came from PBMCs. The receptors stem from a man aged 50-60 years in good health and CMV-seropositive.

V usage is TRBV5-1 and J usage is TRBJ2-7, with D perhaps TRBD1 (6 bases). With 0 bases removed from V and 3 bases from J, the gap between germline ends came to 7 bases. The germline V gene encodes CDR1 SGHRS and CDR2 YFSETQ. This CDR3 is 13 amino acids long. CDR3 sequence: CASSLAGVYEQYF. CDR3 in DNA: TGCGCCAGCAGCTTGGCAGGGGTCTACGAGCAGTACTTC.

V is TRBV5-4 and J is TRBJ2-7; D remains ambiguous. The CDR3 is 13 amino acids. Between the trimmed V and J ends, which lost 2 bases and 2 bases, there was a span of 8 bases. CDR1 is SGHNT and CDR2 is YYREEE in the germline V gene (reference sequence). The CDR3 bases are TGTGCCAGCAGCTTCGACTCCACCTACGAGCAGTACTTC. Translation: CASSFDSTYEQYF.

This clone was seen a few times. The gene calls are TRBV5-6 and TRBJ2-7; 10 nucleotides line up with TRBD1. Germline CDR1 reads SGHDT; CDR2 reads YYEEEE. This CDR3 contains 15 residues. V lost 3 bases and J lost 3; bases outside the gene matches: 6. The CDR3 DNA sequence: TGTGCCAGCAGCTCGACCGGGGACAGGGGCTACGAGCAGTACTTC. This codes for CASSSTGDRGYEQYF.

The rearrangement uses TRBV19 and TRBJ2-1; the D gene is possibly TRBD1 (5 bases). V lost 6 bases and J lost 2, with 17 bases in between. CDR1 is LNHDA and CDR2 is SQIVND in the germline V gene (reference sequence). This CDR3 contains 16 residues. Here the CDR3 reads CASSRNRYSAYNEQFF. CDR3 in DNA: TGTGCCAGTAGCCGAAACAGGTACTCGGCCTACAATGAGCAGTTCTTC.

V is TRBV5-1 and J is TRBJ2-5, with 7 bases identical to TRBD1. Unmatched junction bases numbered 4, after V lost 0 bases and J lost 5 bases. Germline V gene sequence: CDR1 SGHRS, CDR2 YFSETQ. The CDR3 spans 14 residues. Here the CDR3 DNA reads TGCGCCAGCAGCTTGGAAGGGGGCGATGAGACCCAGTACTTC. It yields the protein CASSLEGGDETQYF. The entire variable domain, with the rest obtained from reference TRBV5-1 and TRBJ2-5, is as follows: KAGVTQTPRYLIKTRGQQVTLSCSPISGHRSVSWYQQTPGQGLQFLFEYFSETQRNKGNFPGRFSGRQFSNSRSEMNVSTLELGDSALYLCASSLEGGDETQYFGPGTRLLVL.

The chain couples TRBV10-3 to TRBJ2-2; D is possibly TRBD1 (5 bases). Deletions cut 3 bases from V and 7 bases from J, with 15 bases between. Looked up from germline, CDR1 is ENHRY and CDR2 is SYGVKD. The CDR3 is made up of 15 amino acids. The CDR3 region is CAISEVGPEGGELFF. The CDR3, as DNA: TGTGCCATCAGTGAAGTGGGGCCCGAAGGCGGGGAGCTGTTTTTT.

This sequence joins TRBV4-1 and TRBJ1-2; D is unresolved. There are 13 residues in the CDR3. The germline V and J ends were trimmed by 6 bases and 13 bases, with 21 bases remaining between them. Germline-derived CDR1 and CDR2 are MGHRA and YSYEKL. CDR3 bases: TGCGCCAGCAGACCGGATCGAGCAGGTCGGTTCACCTTC. It is translated as CASRPDRAGRFTF.

This sequence joins TRBV5-1 and TRBJ1-1; 9 bases are shared with TRBD1. This CDR3 is 14 amino acids long. Germline V gene sequence: CDR1 SGHRS, CDR2 YFSETQ. V lost 4 bases and J lost 4; bases outside the gene matches: 5. The CDR3 DNA follows: TGCGCCAGCAGCCCGGGGACAGGGCTCACTGAAGCTTTCTTT. Its protein product is CASSPGTGLTEAFF.

The rearrangement uses TRBV27 and TRBJ2-3; TRBD2 agrees at 9 bases. The CDR3 is 15 residues long. V was pared by 5 bases and J by 2 bases, with 5 bases of the junction left unmatched. CDR1 and CDR2 from the germline V gene are MNHEY and SMNVEV (reference sequence). This CDR3 is CASSLIAGDTDTQYF. The CDR3 DNA is TGTGCCAGCAGTCTCATAGCGGGAGACACAGATACGCAGTATTTT.

This chain uses TRBV9 with TRBJ2-1; TRBD2 agrees at 10 bases. The germline V gene has CDR1 SGDLS and CDR2 YYNGEE. The CDR3 has 15 residues. Trimming removed 3 bases from V and 2 bases from J; junction bases left unmatched: 2. Here the CDR3 DNA reads TGTGCCAGCAGCGCAGGACTAGCGGCCTACAATGAGCAGTTCTTC. Its protein is CASSAGLAAYNEQFF.

The rearrangement uses TRBV5-1 and TRBJ2-1; tentatively, D is TRBD2 (6 bases). The CDR3 consists of 15 residues. Germline CDR1 reads SGHRS; CDR2 reads YFSETQ. V gave up 8 bases and J gave up 2 bases, with 17 bases separating them. The CDR3 protein is CASKVGWGAYNEQFF. The CDR3 DNA follows: TGCGCCAGTAAAGTCGGGTGGGGGGCCTACAATGAGCAGTTCTTC.

This sequence joins TRBV9 and TRBJ2-7; the D gene is possibly TRBD2 (6 bases). The CDR3 has 14 amino acids. With 0 bases removed from V and 1 base from J, the gap between germline ends came to 8 bases. Germline V gene sequence: CDR1 SGDLS, CDR2 YYNGEE. CDR3 DNA: TGTGCCAGCAGCGTAGCGGGAGAATCCTACGAGCAGTACTTC. The encoded protein is CASSVAGESYEQYF.

V usage is TRBV30 and J usage is TRBJ2-1; 9 bases map to TRBD2. The CDR3 spans 18 residues. With V trimmed by 2 bases and J by 0 bases, 11 bases remained unmatched. CDR1 is GTSNPN, CDR2 SVGIG, per germline (reference sequence). The CDR3 here is CAWSQKGLARSSYNEQFF. CDR3 DNA sequence: TGTGCCTGGAGTCAAAAAGGACTAGCGAGAAGCTCCTACAATGAGCAGTTCTTC.

The chain combines TRBV5-4 with TRBJ2-5, with a weak D call TRBD1 (7 bases). The V gene's germline CDR1 is SGHNT and CDR2 YYREEE (reference sequence). The CDR3 extends over 14 amino acids. The ends were cut back, 4 bases at V and 5 bases at J, with 15 bases in the middle. The CDR3 DNA sequence: TGTGCCAGCAGCCCAGGGGGGAGGCAGGAGACCCAGTACTTC. This sequence encodes CASSPGGRQETQYF. Drawing the rest from reference TRBV5-4 and TRBJ2-5, the complete variable domain is ETGVTQSPTHLIKTRGQQVTLRCSSQSGHNTVSWYQQALGQGPQFIFQYYREEENGRGNFPPRFSGLQFPNYSSELNVNALELDDSALYLCASSPGGRQETQYFGPGTRLLVL.

The V gene is TRBV9, the J gene TRBJ1-1, with D possibly being TRBD1 (6 bases). From germline, CDR1 is SGDLS and CDR2 YYNGEE. The CDR3 totals 15 residues. V lost 0 bases, J lost 0 bases, and 9 bases lay in between. The CDR3 region has the DNA TGTGCCAGCAGCGTAGCCGGGGACATGAACACTGAAGCTTTCTTT. Encoded protein: CASSVAGDMNTEAFF.

The rearrangement links TRBV7-2 to TRBJ2-7; D possibly corresponds to TRBD2 (5 bases). Trimming shortened V by 1 base and J by 6 bases, and 19 bases separated the two germline ends. CDR1 SGHTA and CDR2 FQGNSA come from the germline V gene. The CDR3 contains 16 residues. CDR3 in amino acids: CASSLGTGNIAGEQYF. The CDR3 DNA follows: TGTGCCAGCAGCTTAGGGACCGGGAATATAGCTGGCGAGCAGTACTTC. The variable domain in full, with the rest retrieved from reference TRBV7-2 and TRBJ2-7, is GAGVSQSPSNKVTEKGKDVELRCDPISGHTALYWYRQSLGQGLEFLIYFQGNSAPDKSGLPSDRFSAERTGGSVSTLTIQRTQQEDSAVYLCASSLGTGNIAGEQYFGPGTRLTVT.

This chain uses TRBV30 with TRBJ2-2; TRBD1 matches 10 bases. This CDR3 contains 16 residues. Germline V gene data show CDR1 as GTSNPN and CDR2 as SVGIG (reference sequence). V shed 1 base, J shed 7 bases, and the junction held 9 bases outside the gene matches. CDR3 nucleotides: TGTGCCTGGAGTGGACGACAGGGGGCGCCGGGCGGGGAGCTGTTTTTT. It is translated as CAWSGRQGAPGGELFF.

The chain is built from TRBV7-9 and TRBJ2-3; the match to TRBD2 covers 9 bases. V lost 2 bases and J lost 4; bases outside the gene matches: 4. Germline loops: CDR1 SEHNR, CDR2 FQNEAQ (reference sequence). This CDR3 is 15 amino acids long. The CDR3: CASSLLSGRPDTQYF. CDR3 in DNA: TGTGCCAGCAGCTTACTTAGCGGGAGACCAGATACGCAGTATTTT.

The chain links TRBV6-5 to TRBJ2-3; 9 nucleotides agree with TRBD2. Trimming took 5 bases from V and 6 from J; bases not matched to a gene: 6. Germline V gene lookup returns CDR1 MNHEY and CDR2 SVGAGI. This CDR3 spans 14 amino acids. This CDR3 reads CASSRGLAGDTQYF. The CDR3 nucleotides are TGTGCCAGCAGTCGTGGGCTAGCGGGGGATACGCAGTATTTT.

V is TRBV6-5 and J is TRBJ2-5; 7 positions agree with TRBD1. Germline CDR1 is MNHEY and CDR2 is SVGAGI. The CDR3 consists of 13 residues. Germline trimming cut 6 bases from V and 3 bases from J; bases unmatched to any gene: 4. CDR3 DNA: TGTGCCAGCAGGGGGACAGCTAAAGAGACCCAGTACTTC. It translates to CASRGTAKETQYF.

The chain is built from TRBV5-1 and TRBJ1-1, with D hard to call. Germline V gene data show CDR1 as SGHRS and CDR2 as YFSETQ. The CDR3 covers 14 residues. V lost 2 bases to trimming and J lost 2 bases, with 10 bases between them. The CDR3 DNA sequence: TGCGCCAGCAGCTTTTTCAGTCCAAACACTGAAGCTTTCTTT. Encoded protein: CASSFFSPNTEAFF.

This clone turned up a few times. The rearrangement joins TRBV2 to TRBJ2-7; the D is unclear. The length of the CDR3 is 12 residues. The V and J ends lost 8 bases and 0 bases respectively, with 8 bases between them. Germline CDR1 reads SNHLY; CDR2 reads FYNNEI. As DNA, the CDR3 is TGTGCCAGCGATACTAACTCCTACGAGCAGTACTTC. It yields the protein CASDTNSYEQYF.

This rearrangement joins TRBV4-2 to TRBJ1-2; 9 bases are a match to TRBD1. The V gene's germline CDR1 is LGHNA and CDR2 YNFKEQ. This CDR3 is built from 17 residues. V dropped 4 bases and J dropped 4; count of bases not matched to a gene: 13. CDR3 protein: CASSPLTIGTGIYGYTF. The CDR3, as DNA: TGTGCCAGCAGCCCACTTACCATCGGGACAGGGATCTATGGCTACACCTTC.

This chain joins TRBV21-1 and TRBJ2-7; TRBD1 is the table's D call, not checked against the DNA. TRBV21-1 represents a pseudogene. The CDR3 runs 14 residues. CDR3 protein: CAIPWAGMSYEQYF. In DNA, the CDR3 is TGTGCCATCCCATGGGCAGGGATGTCCTACGAGCAGTACTTC.

This clone was seen a handful of times. This rearrangement joins TRBV5-4 to TRBJ2-1, with 16 bases identical to TRBD2. The V and J ends lost 4 bases and 8 bases, in that order; junction bases with no gene match: 9. The V gene's germline CDR1 is SGHNT and CDR2 YYREEE (reference sequence). The CDR3 contains 17 residues. The CDR3 DNA is TGTGCCAGCAGCCCAATATCCGGGACTAGCGGGAGGGATGAGCAGTTCTTC. Encoded protein: CASSPISGTSGRDEQFF.

The gene calls are TRBV7-2 and TRBJ1-5, with TRBD1 identical over 7 bases. The CDR3 extends over 15 amino acids. Germline loops: CDR1 SGHTA, CDR2 FQGNSA. Germline trimming cut 3 bases from V and 0 bases from J; bases unmatched to any gene: 2. CDR3 residues: CASSLGQPSNQPQHF. The CDR3 DNA is TGTGCCAGCAGCTTGGGACAGCCTAGCAATCAGCCCCAGCATTTT.

The J gene is TRBJ1-1, the V gene TRBV6-5; D might be TRBD1 (6 bases). Germline loops: CDR1 MNHEY, CDR2 SVGAGI. Trimming removed 6 bases from V and 3 bases from J, with 14 bases in between. This CDR3 is 14 amino acids long. This CDR3 reads CASRPRGWDTEAFF. In nucleotides, the CDR3 is TGTGCCAGCAGACCTAGGGGGTGGGACACTGAAGCTTTCTTT.

The table lists this clone with a few counts. This rearrangement joins TRBV5-4 to TRBJ2-1, with 11 bases identical to TRBD2. CDR1 is SGHNT and CDR2 is YYREEE in the germline V gene (reference sequence). V lost 0 bases, J lost 6 bases, and 2 bases stayed unmatched. The CDR3 sequence is 15 residues long. The CDR3: CASSLGGLAVNEQFF. CDR3 DNA: TGTGCCAGCAGCTTGGGGGGACTAGCGGTCAATGAGCAGTTCTTC.